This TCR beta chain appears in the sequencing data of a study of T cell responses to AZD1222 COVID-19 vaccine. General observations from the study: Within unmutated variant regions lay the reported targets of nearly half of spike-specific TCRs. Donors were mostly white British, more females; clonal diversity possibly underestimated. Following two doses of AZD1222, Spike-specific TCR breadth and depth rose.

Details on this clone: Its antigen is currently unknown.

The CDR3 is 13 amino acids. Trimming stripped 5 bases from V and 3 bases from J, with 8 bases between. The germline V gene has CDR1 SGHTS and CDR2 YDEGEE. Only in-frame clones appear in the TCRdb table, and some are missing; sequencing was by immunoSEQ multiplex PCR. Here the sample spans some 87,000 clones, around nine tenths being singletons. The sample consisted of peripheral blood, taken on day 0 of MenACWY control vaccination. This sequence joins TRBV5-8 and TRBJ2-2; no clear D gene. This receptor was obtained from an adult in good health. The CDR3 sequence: CASRISDTGELFF. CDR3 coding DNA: TGTGCCAGCAGGATTTCGGACACCGGGGAGCTGTTTTTT.